The sample holds a few counts of the clone carrying this T cell receptor beta chain. This entry comes from a study of control samples from healthy donors and cancer patients. TCRdb's copy holds only in-frame clones and misses some; the assay was immunoSEQ multiplex PCR. Found here are some 120,000 clones, approximately 90% of them singletons; the top ten hold around 1.1%. Trimming removed 2 bases at V and 5 bases at J, with 21 bases between. Germline loops: CDR1 LNHDA, CDR2 SQIVND (reference sequence). The CDR3 sequence is 17 residues long. The sequence was collected from a woman aged 45-59 years with colorectal cancer. The specimen sequenced was PBMCs. This sequence joins TRBV19 and TRBJ1-2; D might be TRBD1 (5 bases). The CDR3 DNA reads as TGTGCCAGTAGTATATACCGGGACGACTGGCTTGGGTATGGCTACACCTTC. Translating it yields CASSIYRDDWLGYGYTF.